This passage covers 25 T cell receptor beta chains from one sample sequenced in a study of shared clonotypes between healthy human individuals. Sequencing used immunoSEQ multiplex PCR; TCRdb keeps in-frame clones, though not all of them. The sample holds about 1 million clones, about 75% seen once. The sequenced material came from memory CD4+ T cells sorted from blood. Subset noted: CD45RA-negative fraction. The receptor source for this set is a man between 18 and 35 years old in good health.

This clone was recorded a few times. CDR3 region: CATSGHISNQPQHF. The CDR3 nucleotides are TGTGCCACCAGTGGCCACATTAGCAATCAGCCCCAGCATTTT. The chain is built from TRBV15 and TRBJ1-5; D is unclear. Germline loops: CDR1 LNHNV, CDR2 YYDKDF (reference sequence). The CDR3 extends over 14 amino acids. V lost 6 bases, J lost 0 bases, and 9 bases lay in between.

This clone was seen more than once but under ten times. The CDR3: CAWSGSSGAANTGELFF. CDR3 DNA: TGTGCCTGGAGTGGGTCTAGCGGGGCCGCGAACACCGGGGAGCTGTTTTTT. This rearrangement joins TRBV30 to TRBJ2-2; TRBD2 agrees at 9 bases. This CDR3 is built from 17 residues. Per the germline V gene, CDR1 is GTSNPN and CDR2 is SVGIG (reference sequence). After removal of 1 base from V and 0 bases from J, the junction contained 6 bases not matched to a gene. Combining the CDR3 with reference TRBV30 and TRBJ2-2 gives the whole variable domain SQTIHQWPATLVQPVGSPLSLECTVEGTSNPNLYWYRQAAGRGLQLLFYSVGIGQISSEVPQNLSASRPQDRQFILSSKKLLLSDSGFYLCAWSGSSGAANTGELFFGEGSRLTVL.

This clone was recorded once. The V gene is TRBV5-1, the J gene TRBJ2-2; D may correspond to TRBD1 or TRBD2 (6 bases each). V was trimmed by 7 bases and J by 1 base, leaving 20 bases between them. Germline V gene lookup returns CDR1 SGHRS and CDR2 YFSETQ. The CDR3 covers 17 residues. CDR3 protein: CASAKGGGQWNTGELFF. The CDR3 bases are TGCGCCAGCGCTAAAGGAGGGGGACAATGGAACACCGGGGAGCTGTTTTTT.

The chain uses TRBV10-3 and TRBJ1-6; tentatively, D is TRBD1 (6 bases). CDR1 and CDR2 (germline): ENHRY, SYGVKD. The ends were cut back, 7 bases at V and 6 bases at J, with 13 bases in the middle. CDR3 size: 14 residues. CDR3: CAITPDRTNSPLHF. In nucleotides, the CDR3 is TGTGCCATCACTCCGGACAGAACTAATTCACCCCTCCACTTT.

The chain is built from TRBV5-1 and TRBJ1-1; maybe TRBD1 (6 bases). Germline V CDR1 and CDR2: SGHRS, YFSETQ. This CDR3 has 14 residues. V lost 0 bases and J lost 4, with 10 bases in between. DNA for the CDR3: TGCGCCAGCAGCTTGGCCTCACAGGGCACTGAAGCTTTCTTT. It specifies CASSLASQGTEAFF. The full variable domain, rest sourced from reference TRBV5-1 and TRBJ1-1, is KAGVTQTPRYLIKTRGQQVTLSCSPISGHRSVSWYQQTPGQGLQFLFEYFSETQRNKGNFPGRFSGRQFSNSRSEMNVSTLELGDSALYLCASSLASQGTEAFFGQGTRLTVV.

The chain carries TRBV13 and TRBJ1-6; D is possibly TRBD1 (5 bases). The V gene's germline CDR1 is PRHDT and CDR2 FYEKMQ (reference sequence). The CDR3 runs to 15 residues. V was cut by 3 bases and J by 5 bases, with 11 bases left in between. CDR3 loop: CASSLGRGNNSPLHF. The CDR3 nucleotides read TGTGCCAGCAGCTTGGGTCGGGGCAATAATTCACCCCTCCACTTT.

The DNA of the CDR3 is TGTGCCAGCAGTTTATGGCCGGGCGGTGGTGGCTACACCTTC. Residues: CASSLWPGGGGYTF. The J gene is TRBJ1-2, the V gene TRBV27; D unresolved. The CDR3 loop spans 14 amino acids. The V end was cut by 1 base, the J end by 7 bases, with 13 bases between. Germline V lookup: CDR1 MNHEY, CDR2 SMNVEV (reference sequence).

In this sample, this clone turned up a few times. V gene TRBV28 combines with J gene TRBJ1-5, with 9 bases aligning to TRBD1. J gave up 2 bases and V 4 bases, and 0 bases lay outside the gene matches. This CDR3 comprises 14 residues. CDR1 and CDR2 (germline): MDHEN, SYDVKM. CDR3 amino acids: CASSWTGGNQPQHF. DNA of the CDR3: TGTGCCAGCAGTTGGACAGGGGGCAATCAGCCCCAGCATTTT.

The CDR3 reads CASSSGGGGGTEAFF. The CDR3, as DNA: TGTGCCAGCAGTTCAGGGGGGGGCGGCGGCACTGAAGCTTTCTTT. V usage is TRBV28 and J usage is TRBJ1-1; 7 bases are a match to TRBD1. CDR1 is MDHEN, CDR2 SYDVKM, per germline. With V trimmed by 4 bases and J by 4 bases, 9 bases remained unmatched. The CDR3 has 15 amino acids.

This clone has a single count. The chain joins TRBV5-1 to TRBJ1-1, with a weak D call TRBD1 (5 bases). The germline CDR1 and CDR2 sequences are SGHRS and YFSETQ. The V and J ends lost 0 bases and 0 bases respectively, with 9 bases between them. The CDR3 runs to 15 residues. CDR3 region: CASSLEIGVNTEAFF. The CDR3 region has the DNA TGCGCCAGCAGCTTGGAGATAGGGGTGAACACTGAAGCTTTCTTT.

This clone was counted a single time. A read error is possible here, since a much larger clone lies one base away. The same CDR3 also results from other DNA sequences found in this sample. The CDR3 coding sequence is TGTGCCAGCAGCTTAGCGGGGGTCGGGGCAGATACGCAGTATTTT. It specifies CASSLAGVGADTQYF. The chain is built from TRBV7-9 and TRBJ2-3; the D gene could be TRBD1 or TRBD2 (5 bases each). Germline V lookup: CDR1 SEHNR, CDR2 FQNEAQ (reference sequence). Trimming cost V 0 bases and J 4 bases, with 11 bases left between them. The CDR3 runs 15 residues.

This clone showed up just a few times. V is TRBV6-1 and J is TRBJ1-5; the D gene is possibly TRBD1 (6 bases). V lost 7 bases and J lost 1, with 14 bases in between. Germline lookup yields CDR1 MNHNS and CDR2 SASEGT. The CDR3 totals 15 residues. For the CDR3, the DNA is TGTGCCAGCAACCGCGACAGGACCAGCAATCAGCCCCAGCATTTT. Translation: CASNRDRTSNQPQHF.

Details on this clone: Different DNA sequences within this sample yield the same CDR3. This sequence joins TRBV7-2 and TRBJ2-7; D remains unclear. V was trimmed by 5 bases and J by 3 bases, leaving 11 bases between them. The CDR3 sequence is 13 residues long. Germline V gene lookup returns CDR1 SGHTA and CDR2 FQGNSA. The CDR3 sequence is CASSPPTGYEQYF. The CDR3 region has the DNA TGTGCCAGCAGCCCCCCCACTGGCTACGAGCAGTACTTC.

The V gene is TRBV28, the J gene TRBJ1-2; TRBD1 might be the D (5 bases). CDR1 and CDR2 (germline): MDHEN, SYDVKM. The germline V and J ends were trimmed by 5 bases and 4 bases, with 17 bases remaining between them. This CDR3 has 15 amino acids. The CDR3 loop reads CASSASGGKVYGYTF. The DNA of the CDR3 is TGTGCCAGCAGTGCCTCGGGGGGAAAGGTCTATGGCTACACCTTC.

The V call is TRBV11-2, the J call TRBJ1-4; D remains ambiguous. The ends were cut back, 5 bases at V and 6 bases at J, with 16 bases in the middle. CDR3 length: 15 amino acids. Germline V gene data show CDR1 as SGHAT and CDR2 as FQNNGV. Here the CDR3 reads CASSRKGEFDEKLFF. The CDR3 DNA reads TGTGCCAGCAGCCGGAAAGGAGAGTTCGATGAAAAACTGTTTTTT.

This CDR3 reads CASSLEQGSTYEQYF. The DNA of the CDR3 is TGTGCCAGCAGCTTAGAGCAGGGTAGCACCTACGAGCAGTACTTC. The rearrangement links TRBV11-2 to TRBJ2-7; tentatively, D is TRBD1 (5 bases). Germline assignment: CDR1 SGHAT and CDR2 FQNNGV. The V and J ends lost 0 bases and 2 bases respectively, with 11 bases between them. The CDR3 sequence is 15 residues long.

This chain connects TRBV19 to TRBJ2-1, with TRBD1 matching 9 bases. Trimming took 8 bases from V and 6 from J; bases not matched to a gene: 11. CDR1 and CDR2 (germline): LNHDA, SQIVND (reference sequence). The CDR3 extends over 15 amino acids. CDR3 in amino acids: CASGRRDRAGNEQFF. CDR3 nucleotide sequence: TGTGCCAGTGGAAGGAGGGACAGGGCGGGCAATGAGCAGTTCTTC. The entire variable domain, with the rest obtained from reference TRBV19 and TRBJ2-1, is as follows: DGGITQSPKYLFRKEGQNVTLSCEQNLNHDAMYWYRQDPGQGLRLIYYSQIVNDFQKGDIAEGYSVSREKKESFPLTVTSAQKNPTAFYLCASGRRDRAGNEQFFGPGTRLTVL.

J is TRBJ2-1 and V is TRBV5-1, with 10 positions matching TRBD2. This CDR3 spans 19 amino acids. The J segment lost 6 bases and the V segment lost 1 base, leaving 16 bases of the junction unmatched. The germline V gene has CDR1 SGHRS and CDR2 YFSETQ. The CDR3 nucleotides read TGCGCCAGCAGCTTGAGGTTAGCGGGAGGCCTTCCGCCGCTCAATGAGCAGTTCTTC. Translation gives CASSLRLAGGLPPLNEQFF.

This chain uses TRBV5-4 with TRBJ2-3; D is uncertain. Trimming took off 2 bases at V and 3 bases at J, with 10 bases between the two ends. The V gene's germline CDR1 is SGHNT and CDR2 YYREEE (reference sequence). The CDR3 covers 14 residues. CDR3 protein: CASSLGSPTDTQYF. The CDR3 DNA reads as TGTGCCAGCAGCTTAGGGTCCCCAACAGATACGCAGTATTTT. Looking up the rest from reference TRBV5-4 and TRBJ2-3 gives the full variable domain: ETGVTQSPTHLIKTRGQQVTLRCSSQSGHNTVSWYQQALGQGPQFIFQYYREEENGRGNFPPRFSGLQFPNYSSELNVNALELDDSALYLCASSLGSPTDTQYFGPGTRLTVL.

Only one count was recorded for this clone. The genes are TRBV9 and TRBJ2-1, with 9 bases identical to TRBD1. Germline loops: CDR1 SGDLS, CDR2 YYNGEE. Unmatched junction bases numbered 8, after V lost 0 bases and J lost 4 bases. The CDR3 contains 17 residues. This CDR3 reads CASSVDEGQGNYNEQFF. Written as DNA, the CDR3 is TGTGCCAGCAGCGTAGATGAGGGACAGGGAAATTACAATGAGCAGTTCTTC.

This clone occurred many times. The chain recombines TRBV28 with TRBJ2-1; TRBD2 matches 10 bases. Germline CDR1 MDHEN, CDR2 SYDVKM. The CDR3 is 15 residues long. J was trimmed by 6 bases and V by 5 bases; bases with no gene match: 7. CDR3 residues: CASSPPLAGSNEQFF. In DNA form, the CDR3 reads TGTGCCAGCAGTCCCCCACTAGCGGGGTCCAATGAGCAGTTCTTC.

Points on this clone: Other DNA sequences in the sample encode the same CDR3. The chain recombines TRBV7-2 with TRBJ2-7, with 10 bases matching TRBD2. Germline V lookup: CDR1 SGHTA, CDR2 FQGNSA. V shed 5 bases, J shed 3 bases, and the junction held 4 bases outside the gene matches. The CDR3 runs 14 residues. This CDR3 is CASSRTSGRYEQYF. CDR3 DNA sequence: TGTGCCAGCAGCCGGACTAGCGGACGCTACGAGCAGTACTTC.

CDR3 DNA sequence: TGTGCCAGCAGCTTAGATCGTGGACGCGAGCAGTACTTC. It yields the protein CASSLDRGREQYF. The chain combines TRBV11-2 with TRBJ2-7; no clear D gene. Germline V lookup: CDR1 SGHAT, CDR2 FQNNGV. V was cut by 0 bases and J by 6 bases, with 9 bases left in between. The CDR3 contains 13 residues.

The chain combines TRBV30 with TRBJ2-1; D is undetermined. CDR1 is GTSNPN and CDR2 is SVGIG in the germline V gene (reference sequence). The CDR3 loop spans 12 amino acids. Between the trimmed V and J ends, which lost 0 bases and 3 bases, there was a span of 3 bases. CDR3 amino acids: CAWSVVYNEQFF. CDR3 bases: TGTGCCTGGAGTGTCGTCTACAATGAGCAGTTCTTC.

This chain links TRBV7-3 with TRBJ1-6; no reliable D call. The germline gives CDR1 SGHTA, CDR2 FQGTGA. This CDR3 contains 15 residues. V dropped 5 bases and J dropped 2 bases, with 10 bases sitting between them. The CDR3, as DNA: TGTGCCAGCAGCCCCGGGGTCGCCTATAATTCACCCCTCCACTTT. Protein product: CASSPGVAYNSPLHF.